This paragraph covers one TCR beta chain sequence. The antigen is not known. The data originate from a study of cytomegalovirus exposure and HLA in healthy donors. Germline assignment: CDR1 LNHDA and CDR2 SQIVND (reference sequence). V dropped 4 bases and J dropped 4; count of bases not matched to a gene: 13. The CDR3 runs to 18 residues. PCR employed 60 Vbeta and 13 Jbeta primers. The table came from immunoSEQ multiplex PCR; TCRdb's copy has only in-frame clones and leaves some out. In the table there are approximately 110,000 clones, roughly 80% of which are singletons. Whole-study findings and limits: Several of the most significant clusters were apparently associated with common viral pathogens in a later analysis. A later analysis linked around 15,000 TCR beta sequences to HLA alleles at 0.05 false discovery rate.

The sequence was collected from a woman between 40 and 55 years old in good health and CMV-seronegative. The sequenced sample consisted of PBMCs. The chain joins TRBV19 to TRBJ2-3; 11 nucleotides line up with TRBD1. The CDR3 reads CASSTAKWDRGSADTQYF. Here the CDR3 DNA reads TGTGCCAGTAGTACAGCTAAGTGGGACAGGGGGTCCGCAGATACGCAGTATTTT.